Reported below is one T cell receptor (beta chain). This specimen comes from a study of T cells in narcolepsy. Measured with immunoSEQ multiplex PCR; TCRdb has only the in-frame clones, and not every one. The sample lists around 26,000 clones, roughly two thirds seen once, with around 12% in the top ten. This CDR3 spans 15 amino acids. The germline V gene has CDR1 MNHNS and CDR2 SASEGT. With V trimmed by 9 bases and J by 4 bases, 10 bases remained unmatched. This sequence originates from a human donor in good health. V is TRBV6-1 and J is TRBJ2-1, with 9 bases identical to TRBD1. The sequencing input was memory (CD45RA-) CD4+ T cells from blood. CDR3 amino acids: CARPPGQGPYNEQFF. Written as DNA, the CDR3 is TGTGCCAGGCCCCCGGGACAGGGACCTTACAATGAGCAGTTCTTC.